The T cell receptor (beta chain) under discussion was sequenced for a study of T cell responses to AZD1222 COVID-19 vaccine. For the study at large: Recipients boosted at about 4 weeks or about 12 weeks are pooled.

Here immunoSEQ multiplex PCR was the method, and the copy in TCRdb shows in-frame clones only, minus some. The sample shows about 120,000 clones, about 90% of them seen only once. This clone was observed a single time. The specimen was peripheral blood, collected on day 0 of AZD1222 vaccination. This TCR was sampled from an adult in good health.

The CDR3, as DNA: TGCAGCGGCCGACTCGGAGATCAGCCCCAGCATTTT. It is translated as CSGRLGDQPQHF. The chain uses TRBV29-1 and TRBJ1-5, with D uncertain. The germline V gene has CDR1 SQVTM and CDR2 ANQGSEA. The CDR3 covers 12 residues. Deletions cut 7 bases from V and 5 bases from J, with 12 bases between.